This T cell receptor (beta chain) was identified during a study of blood T cell repertoires in COVID-19. Study information: Samples taken during acute and convalescent COVID-19 were collected in the United States, Italy and Spain. T cells, B-cell-depleted T cells, or PBMCs supplied cDNA or gDNA.

In the source study's methods: Amplifying reference gene primers gave estimates of nucleated cell counts. Method: immunoSEQ multiplex PCR; TCRdb's copy keeps in-frame clones and lacks some. For V, J and clone size, that table is used; D and trimming come from the DNA. The sample has about 130,000 clones, around 76% seen once; the top ten hold 10% to 11%. From germline, CDR1 is LGHNA and CDR2 YNFKEQ. This CDR3 is built from 22 residues. Trimming took 1 base from V and 3 from J; bases not matched to a gene: 22. The chain has TRBV4-2 and TRBJ2-1; 9 bases are shared with TRBD2. This TCR was recovered from a human donor in a cohort sampled during active COVID-19. The material sequenced was peripheral blood. This chain's CDR3 is CASSQVSPGLATQPHVYNEQFF. In nucleotides, the CDR3 is TGTGCCAGCAGCCAAGTGAGTCCGGGACTAGCAACGCAACCTCACGTCTACAATGAGCAGTTCTTC.